The 23 T cell receptor beta chains in this list originate from one sample, sequenced in a study of shared clonotypes between healthy human individuals. Some clones are missing from TCRdb's copy, which holds only in-frame ones; the method was immunoSEQ multiplex PCR. Of around 2.1 million clones listed, just over 90% are singletons. Naive CD8 cells, CD45RO-negative and positively selected for CCR7, excluded terminally differentiated effector memory CD45RA+ cells. The sequenced sample consisted of naive CD8+ T cells from PBMCs. Source of these receptors: a man in his late teens or twenties in good health. Some clones in this sample may be carry-over from other donors' samples.

The chain recombines TRBV11-3 with TRBJ2-1; 8 nucleotides align to TRBD1. Germline V gives CDR1 SGHNT, CDR2 YENEEA. The CDR3 totals 15 residues. The V gene end was trimmed by 4 bases and the J gene end by 0 bases; junction bases not matched to a gene: 2. CDR3 loop: CASSWTGSSYNEQFF. The CDR3 bases are TGTGCCAGCAGCTGGACAGGGAGCTCCTACAATGAGCAGTTCTTC.

The genes are TRBV7-6 and TRBJ2-3; tentative D call: TRBD2 (5 bases). CDR1 SGHVS and CDR2 FNYEAQ come from the germline V gene. The CDR3 extends over 15 amino acids. Between the trimmed V and J ends, which lost 1 base and 6 bases, there was a span of 14 bases. The CDR3 DNA is TGTGCCAGCAGCTTAGACCGGCTCTCGGGGGATACGCAGTATTTT. Its translation: CASSLDRLSGDTQYF.

The chain employs TRBV6-1 and TRBJ1-5; TRBD1 might be the D (5 bases). The CDR3 consists of 15 residues. Trimming removed 0 bases at V and 9 bases at J, with 15 bases between. The germline gives CDR1 MNHNS, CDR2 SASEGT. The CDR3 spells CASSEADTPLRPQHF. Here the CDR3 DNA reads TGTGCCAGCAGTGAAGCGGACACACCACTACGGCCCCAGCATTTT.

On this clone itself: The same CDR3 can be traced to other DNA sequences in this sample. The chain has TRBV4-1 and TRBJ1-2; a weak D match, TRBD1 (5 bases). Trimming shortened V by 0 bases and J by 4 bases, and 9 bases separated the two germline ends. Germline-derived CDR1 and CDR2 are MGHRA and YSYEKL. CDR3 length: 14 residues. The CDR3 nucleotides are TGCGCCAGCAGCCAAGATCTGGGGGGCTATGGCTACACCTTC. Amino acids: CASSQDLGGYGYTF.

The chain links TRBV5-6 to TRBJ2-7, with D uncertain. Trimming stripped 2 bases from V and 11 bases from J, with 11 bases between. The CDR3 loop spans 11 amino acids. Germline values: CDR1 SGHDT, CDR2 YYEEEE. The CDR3 nucleotides are TGTGCCAGCAGCTTCGAATCGGCGGAGTACTTC. Protein product: CASSFESAEYF.

This clone was observed a few times. This chain connects TRBV9 to TRBJ1-1; a weak D match, TRBD1 (5 bases). Trimming took 1 base from V and 0 from J, leaving 16 bases between them. Germline CDR1 and CDR2: SGDLS and YYNGEE. The CDR3 consists of 17 residues. CDR3 DNA sequence: TGTGCCAGCAGCGTATTTGGAACAGGTCCCATGAACACTGAAGCTTTCTTT. Amino acids: CASSVFGTGPMNTEAFF.

The chain joins TRBV13 to TRBJ2-1; 14 nucleotides line up with TRBD2. Germline CDR1 is PRHDT and CDR2 is FYEKMQ (reference sequence). Trimming removed 0 bases from V and 8 bases from J; junction bases left unmatched: 6. This CDR3 has 17 amino acids. The CDR3, as DNA: TGTGCCAGCAGCTTAGGCCCGGGACTAGCGGGAGTGGATGAGCAGTTCTTC. Protein product: CASSLGPGLAGVDEQFF.

The rearrangement joins TRBV7-9 to TRBJ1-2, with TRBD1 identical over 8 bases. The CDR3 covers 15 residues. Trimming cost V 3 bases and J 6 bases; bases outside gene matches: 9. Germline V gene sequence: CDR1 SEHNR, CDR2 FQNEAQ (reference sequence). CDR3 loop: CASSLGEDRDDGYTF. CDR3 bases: TGTGCCAGCAGCTTGGGGGAGGACAGGGATGATGGCTACACCTTC.

Concerning this clone: The junction differs from germline at one of its ends, possibly a read error. The chain is built from TRBV7-9 and TRBJ2-7, with D possibly being TRBD2 (5 bases). This CDR3 comprises 13 residues. Germline loops: CDR1 SEHNR, CDR2 FQNEAQ (reference sequence). DNA for the CDR3: TGTGCCAGCAGCTTAGTGGACTCCAACGAGCAGTACTTC. This codes for CASSLVDSNEQYF.

The V and J genes are TRBV27 and TRBJ1-2; D is possibly TRBD1 (5 bases). Trimming stripped 6 bases from V and 9 bases from J, with 17 bases between. This CDR3 is 13 amino acids long. Germline-derived CDR1 and CDR2 are MNHEY and SMNVEV (reference sequence). The CDR3 reads CASRENGARSYTF. In nucleotides, the CDR3 is TGTGCCAGCAGAGAGAACGGGGCTCGGAGCTACACCTTC.

V and J are TRBV28 and TRBJ2-7; maybe TRBD1 (6 bases). Per germline, CDR1 MDHEN and CDR2 SYDVKM. The ends were cut back, 4 bases at V and 5 bases at J, with 12 bases in the middle. CDR3 length: 13 residues. CDR3 bases: TGTGCCAGCAGTTCCCCAGGGGAAGACGAGCAGTACTTC. It translates to CASSSPGEDEQYF.

CDR3 residues: CASSPRRRERGQETQYF. CDR3 DNA sequence: TGTGCCAGCAGCCCCCGGAGGCGGGAGAGGGGCCAAGAGACCCAGTACTTC. The genes are TRBV7-2 and TRBJ2-5, with 7 bases fitting TRBD2. J gave up 1 base and V 5 bases, and 13 bases lay outside the gene matches. The CDR3 spans 17 residues. From germline, CDR1 is SGHTA and CDR2 FQGNSA.

This clone is a singleton in its sample. The chain has TRBV2 and TRBJ2-7; TRBD1 matches at 9 bases. With V trimmed by 7 bases and J by 4 bases, 11 bases remained unmatched. The CDR3 covers 15 residues. Germline-derived CDR1 and CDR2 are SNHLY and FYNNEI. DNA for the CDR3: TGTGCCAGCAACTGGGGACAGGGAGTTATATACGAGCAGTACTTC. Residues: CASNWGQGVIYEQYF.

V usage is TRBV29-1 and J usage is TRBJ1-2; D uncertain. This CDR3 contains 13 residues. Trimming left V 0 bases short and J 8 bases short, with 13 bases between. Germline V lookup: CDR1 SQVTM, CDR2 ANQGSEA. The CDR3 sequence: CSVEEAWVVGYTF. The CDR3 nucleotides are TGCAGCGTTGAAGAAGCCTGGGTTGTAGGCTACACCTTC. Based on the CDR3 plus reference TRBV29-1 and TRBJ1-2, the full variable domain is SAVISQKPSRDICQRGTSLTIQCQVDSQVTMMFWYRQQPGQSLTLIATANQGSEATYESGFVIDKFPISRPNLTFSTLTVSNMSPEDSSIYLCSVEEAWVVGYTFGSGTRLTVV.

The gene calls are TRBV7-9 and TRBJ1-5, with 9 bases matching TRBD1. CDR1 and CDR2 from the germline V gene are SEHNR and FQNEAQ (reference sequence). V lost 6 bases to trimming and J lost 1 base; unmatched junction nucleotides: 16. This CDR3 contains 19 residues. The DNA of the CDR3 is TGTGCCAGCAGACCTGGTCCAGAAACGGGACAGGGCAGCAATCAGCCCCAGCATTTT. Protein: CASRPGPETGQGSNQPQHF. Based on the CDR3 plus reference TRBV7-9 and TRBJ1-5, the full variable domain is DTGVSQNPRHKITKRGQNVTFRCDPISEHNRLYWYRQTLGQGPEFLTYFQNEAQLEKSRLLSDRFSAERPKGSFSTLEIQRTEQGDSAMYLCASRPGPETGQGSNQPQHFGDGTRLSIL.

The chain links TRBV9 to TRBJ1-2; D might be TRBD1 (5 bases). Germline assignment: CDR1 SGDLS and CDR2 YYNGEE. This CDR3 has 14 residues. The V gene lost 4 bases and the J gene lost 3 bases, with 13 bases spanning the gap. CDR3 region: CASSPGGNDYGYTF. In nucleotides, the CDR3 is TGTGCCAGCAGCCCGGGGGGGAATGACTATGGCTACACCTTC.

The chain has TRBV4-1 and TRBJ2-1; D uncertain. CDR1 is MGHRA, CDR2 YSYEKL, per germline. The CDR3 spans 15 residues. With 0 bases removed from V and 1 base from J, the gap between germline ends came to 7 bases. The CDR3: CASSQDIPSYNEQFF. DNA for the CDR3: TGCGCCAGCAGCCAAGACATACCATCCTACAATGAGCAGTTCTTC.

V usage is TRBV28 and J usage is TRBJ1-4, with D perhaps TRBD1 (5 bases). CDR1 is MDHEN and CDR2 is SYDVKM in the germline V gene. Trimming took off 3 bases at V and 2 bases at J, with 10 bases between the two ends. The length of the CDR3 is 15 residues. CDR3 bases: TGTGCCAGCAGTTTCCGCAGGGTGACTAATGAAAAACTGTTTTTT. Its translation is CASSFRRVTNEKLFF.

The table lists this clone with a count of one. The chain combines TRBV27 with TRBJ1-2, with 8 bases matching TRBD1. With V trimmed by 4 bases and J by 8 bases, 9 bases remained unmatched. The germline V gene encodes CDR1 MNHEY and CDR2 SMNVEV (reference sequence). The CDR3 extends over 14 amino acids. The DNA for the CDR3 is TGTGCCAGCAGTTCATCGCCCTGGACAGGGGGCTACACCTTC. It specifies CASSSSPWTGGYTF.

This chain joins TRBV6-1 and TRBJ1-5; the D is unclear. This CDR3 comprises 12 residues. Germline CDR1 is MNHNS and CDR2 is SASEGT. V was trimmed by 3 bases and J by 9 bases, leaving 9 bases between them. CDR3 residues: CASSDGAVPQHF. For the CDR3, the DNA is TGTGCCAGCAGTGACGGCGCAGTGCCCCAGCATTTT.

This chain uses TRBV11-2 with TRBJ2-7, with 7 bases aligning to TRBD1. The CDR3 is 13 amino acids. Germline CDR1 reads SGHAT; CDR2 reads FQNNGV. V shed 5 bases, J shed 6 bases, and the junction held 7 bases outside the gene matches. The CDR3 protein is CASSTTTGTEQYF. Written as DNA, the CDR3 is TGTGCCAGCAGCACTACGACAGGGACCGAGCAGTACTTC.

The chain joins TRBV7-9 to TRBJ2-7; 8 bases align to TRBD2. From germline, CDR1 is SEHNR and CDR2 FQNEAQ (reference sequence). The V gene end was trimmed by 5 bases and the J gene end by 4 bases; junction bases not matched to a gene: 10. CDR3 length: 15 residues. The CDR3 reads CASSGEREKVYEQYF. As DNA, the CDR3 is TGTGCCAGCAGCGGGGAGCGGGAGAAAGTATACGAGCAGTACTTC.

The chain couples TRBV6-1 to TRBJ1-1; 11 positions agree with TRBD1. The CDR3 is made up of 15 amino acids. Germline V gives CDR1 MNHNS, CDR2 SASEGT. J lost 7 bases, V lost 2 bases, and 6 bases had no gene match. In nucleotides, the CDR3 is TGTGCCAGCAGTGAAAGCCGGGACAGGGGGTATGAAGCTTTCTTT. Translating gives CASSESRDRGYEAFF.